Presented here are 10 T cell receptor beta chains from one specimen sequenced in a study of blood T cell repertoires in COVID-19. Only in-frame clones appear in the TCRdb table, and some are missing; sequencing was by immunoSEQ multiplex PCR. The repertoire holds approximately 100,000 clones, about four fifths seen once, with under 11% in the top ten. The specimen was peripheral blood. These receptors came from a human donor in a cohort sampled during active COVID-19.

The gene calls are TRBV4-1 and TRBJ1-3, with D perhaps TRBD1 (6 bases). V shed 0 bases and J shed 0 bases, with 12 bases lying between them. From germline, CDR1 is MGHRA and CDR2 YSYEKL. The CDR3 is 17 residues long. The CDR3 region is CASSQETDRPSGNTIYF. CDR3 sequence (DNA): TGCGCCAGCAGCCAAGAGACCGACAGGCCCTCTGGAAACACCATATATTTT.

This chain links TRBV7-3 with TRBJ2-5; 7 bases line up with TRBD1. This CDR3 contains 16 residues. Germline assignment: CDR1 SGHTA and CDR2 FQGTGA. The trim removed 1 base at V and 4 bases at J, leaving 9 bases unmatched. As DNA, the CDR3 is TGTGCCAGCAGCTTAATGGGCCCAGGGGGTAGAGAGACCCAGTACTTC. Translated, it gives CASSLMGPGGRETQYF.

The chain employs TRBV29-1 and TRBJ2-3, with D perhaps matching TRBD2 (6 bases). Germline values: CDR1 SQVTM, CDR2 ANQGSEA. The CDR3 covers 15 residues. With 6 bases removed from V and 1 base from J, the gap between germline ends came to 17 bases. CDR3 amino acids: CSVDRREEGTDTQYF. As DNA, the CDR3 is TGCAGCGTCGATCGAAGGGAGGAGGGCACAGATACGCAGTATTTT.

This sequence joins TRBV3-1 (or the pseudogene TRBV3-2) and TRBJ1-2; D is uncertain. CDR1 and CDR2 (germline): LGHDT, YNNKEL (reference sequence). This CDR3 has 14 residues. Trimming shortened V by 1 base and J by 7 bases, and 13 bases separated the two germline ends. For the CDR3, the DNA is TGTGCCAGCAGCCAAGTCGGAGGGCCCGCTGGCTACACCTTC. Amino acid sequence: CASSQVGGPAGYTF.

The chain employs TRBV7-2 and TRBJ2-7, with 9 bases aligning to TRBD1. Germline V gene sequence: CDR1 SGHTA, CDR2 FQGNSA. The V gene end was trimmed by 3 bases and the J gene end by 12 bases; junction bases not matched to a gene: 12. The CDR3 totals 14 residues. For the CDR3, the DNA is TGTGCCAGCAGCTTTCAAGGGTTTGGGACAGGGTGGTACTTC. Protein product: CASSFQGFGTGWYF.

In its sample, this clone was seen a few times. The chain recombines TRBV5-1 with TRBJ2-1; D possibly corresponds to TRBD2 (6 bases). The germline CDR1 and CDR2 sequences are SGHRS and YFSETQ. V shed 7 bases and J shed 1 base, with 15 bases lying between them. The CDR3 runs 15 residues. Written as DNA, the CDR3 is TGCGCCAGCGGTCTGGGAGGTAGATCCTACAATGAGCAGTTCTTC. Translated: CASGLGGRSYNEQFF. Looking up the rest from reference TRBV5-1 and TRBJ2-1 gives the full variable domain: KAGVTQTPRYLIKTRGQQVTLSCSPISGHRSVSWYQQTPGQGLQFLFEYFSETQRNKGNFPGRFSGRQFSNSRSEMNVSTLELGDSALYLCASGLGGRSYNEQFFGPGTRLTVL.

This clone occurred a few times. The chain couples TRBV7-2 to TRBJ1-5; D gene unclear. This CDR3 is built from 15 residues. Germline V gives CDR1 SGHTA, CDR2 FQGNSA. V gave up 3 bases and J gave up 6 bases, with 15 bases separating them. For the CDR3, the DNA is TGTGCCAGCAGCTTTGGGCACTCTCTCGGTCAGCCCCAGCATTTT. It encodes CASSFGHSLGQPQHF.

The chain couples TRBV18 to TRBJ2-1; D gene ambiguous. This CDR3 has 12 amino acids. V was clipped by 7 bases and J by 1 base, with 5 bases between them. Germline V gives CDR1 KGHSH, CDR2 LQKENI. The CDR3 DNA reads TGTGCCAGCTTAAATTCCTACAATGAGCAGTTCTTC. Residues: CASLNSYNEQFF.

The chain recombines TRBV19 with TRBJ2-7; a possible D gene is TRBD1 (5 bases). The CDR3 loop spans 16 amino acids. The V end was cut by 0 bases, the J end by 3 bases, with 15 bases between. Germline CDR1 is LNHDA and CDR2 is SQIVND (reference sequence). The CDR3, as DNA: TGTGCCAGTAGTATAGATTGGCGGCAGGGTAGCTACGAGCAGTACTTC. Its protein is CASSIDWRQGSYEQYF.

This clone was seen once. The chain has TRBV28 and TRBJ2-7; D unclear. There are 14 residues in the CDR3. CDR1 and CDR2 from the germline V gene are MDHEN and SYDVKM. V lost 4 bases, J lost 5 bases, and 15 bases lay in between. The CDR3 loop is CASSSSSRGDEQYF. The CDR3 nucleotides read TGTGCCAGCAGTTCCTCCTCGAGAGGAGACGAGCAGTACTTC. The full variable domain, completed using reference TRBV28 and TRBJ2-7, is DVKVTQSSRYLVKRTGEKVFLECVQDMDHENMFWYRQDPGLGLRLIYFSYDVKMKEKGDIPEGYSVSREKKERFSLILESASTNQTSMYLCASSSSSRGDEQYFGPGTRLTVT.